The subject of this entry is one T cell receptor beta chain. The data were taken from a study of Graves' ophthalmopathy and Graves' hyperthyroidism. Study overall: Peripheral blood was collected at initial diagnosis, before any treatment.

The authors amplified TCR beta CDR3 regions from RNA transcripts. RT-PCR with HTBI primers came first, then second-round multiplex PCR. TCRdb analysed the multiplex PCR reads with MiXCR anew, one entry per CDR3 protein. The data contain just over 600,000 distinct CDR3 sequences, about 20% of them seen just once; the ten biggest clones take up 7.1%. V was clipped by 2 bases and J by 4 bases; unmatched bases: 7. CDR1 is SGHRS, CDR2 YFSETQ, per germline. This CDR3 has 15 amino acids. The chain has TRBV5-1 and TRBJ1-2; 8 bases align to TRBD1. What was sequenced was peripheral blood. This TCR came from a woman under 30 with stable Graves' hyperthyroidism. Some clones in this sample may be carry-over from other donors' samples. The CDR3 reads CASSFSGGVGYGYTF. CDR3 nucleotide sequence: TGCGCCAGCAGCTTCTCAGGGGGCGTCGGCTATGGCTACACCTTC. Full variable domain (rest looked up from reference TRBV5-1 and TRBJ1-2): KAGVTQTPRYLIKTRGQQVTLSCSPISGHRSVSWYQQTPGQGLQFLFEYFSETQRNKGNFPGRFSGRQFSNSRSEMNVSTLELGDSALYLCASSFSGGVGYGYTFGSGTRLTVV.